This T cell receptor beta chain originates from a study of blood T cell repertoires in COVID-19. The CDR3 totals 11 residues. Germline loops: CDR1 GTSNPN, CDR2 SVGIG (reference sequence). V lost 3 bases, J lost 10 bases, and 9 bases lay in between. Sequenced by immunoSEQ multiplex PCR; TCRdb stores in-frame clones only, minus some. This repertoire shows 250,000 to 300,000 clones, approximately 80% found once; its top ten account for about 5%. The chain recombines TRBV30 with TRBJ1-4, with TRBD1 as a possible D gene (5 bases). The source of this sequence is a man aged 40-55 years who had been exposed to COVID-19. The material sequenced was PBMCs or T cells enriched from blood (not recorded which). The CDR3 DNA follows: TGTGCCTGGAGGGCAGGGCTAAAACTGTTTTTT. Its protein is CAWRAGLKLFF.